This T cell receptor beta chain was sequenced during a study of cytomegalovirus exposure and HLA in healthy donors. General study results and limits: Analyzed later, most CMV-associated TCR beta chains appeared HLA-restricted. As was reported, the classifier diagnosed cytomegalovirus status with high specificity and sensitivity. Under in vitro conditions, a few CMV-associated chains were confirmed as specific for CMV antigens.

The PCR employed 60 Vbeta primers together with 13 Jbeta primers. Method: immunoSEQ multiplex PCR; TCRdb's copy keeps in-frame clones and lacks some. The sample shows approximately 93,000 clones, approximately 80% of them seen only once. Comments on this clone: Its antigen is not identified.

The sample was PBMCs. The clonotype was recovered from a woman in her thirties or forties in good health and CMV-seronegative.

The CDR3 coding sequence is TGTGCCAGTAGTTTTTGGGGCGGAGTGATTCTTAACTACGAGCAGTACTTC. This encodes CASSFWGGVILNYEQYF. The V and J genes are TRBV19 and TRBJ2-7; possible D gene TRBD1, 5 bases. Per germline, CDR1 LNHDA and CDR2 SQIVND (reference sequence). This CDR3 is built from 17 residues. Trimming removed 5 bases at V and 3 bases at J, with 23 bases between.